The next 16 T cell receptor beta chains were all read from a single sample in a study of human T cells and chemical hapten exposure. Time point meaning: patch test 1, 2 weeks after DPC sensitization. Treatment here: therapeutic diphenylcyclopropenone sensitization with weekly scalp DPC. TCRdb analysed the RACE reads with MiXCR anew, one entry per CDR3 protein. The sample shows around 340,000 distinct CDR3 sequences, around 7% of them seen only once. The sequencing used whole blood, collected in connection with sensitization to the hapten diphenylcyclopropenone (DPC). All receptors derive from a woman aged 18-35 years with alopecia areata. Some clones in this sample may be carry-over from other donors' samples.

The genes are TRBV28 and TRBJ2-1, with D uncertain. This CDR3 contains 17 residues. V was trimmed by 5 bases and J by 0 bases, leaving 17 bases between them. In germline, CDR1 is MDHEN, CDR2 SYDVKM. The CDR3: CASSGYVMGYSYNEQFF. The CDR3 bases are TGTGCCAGCAGTGGTTATGTTATGGGGTACTCCTACAATGAGCAGTTCTTC.

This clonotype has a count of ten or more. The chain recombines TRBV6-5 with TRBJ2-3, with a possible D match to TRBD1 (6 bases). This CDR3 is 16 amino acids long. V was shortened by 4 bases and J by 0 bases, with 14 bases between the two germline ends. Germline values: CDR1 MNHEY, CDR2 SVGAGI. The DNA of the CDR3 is TGTGCCAGCAGTTCCCCGACAGGTCGGAGCACAGATACGCAGTATTTT. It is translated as CASSSPTGRSTDTQYF.

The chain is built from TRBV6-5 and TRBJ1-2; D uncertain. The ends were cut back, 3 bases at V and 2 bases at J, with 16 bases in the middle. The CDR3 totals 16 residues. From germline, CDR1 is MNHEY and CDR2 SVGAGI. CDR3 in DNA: TGTGCCAGCAGTTATGGGTCTCCCGGTCGCAACTATGGCTACACCTTC. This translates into CASSYGSPGRNYGYTF.

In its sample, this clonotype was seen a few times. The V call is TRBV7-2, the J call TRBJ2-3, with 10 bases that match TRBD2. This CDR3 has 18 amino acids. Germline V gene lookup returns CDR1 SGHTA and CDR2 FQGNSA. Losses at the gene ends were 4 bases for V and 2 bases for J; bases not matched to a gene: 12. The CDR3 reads CASSSEDIAGGSTDTQYF. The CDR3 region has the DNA TGTGCCAGCAGCTCCGAGGATATAGCGGGGGGTTCCACAGATACGCAGTATTTT.

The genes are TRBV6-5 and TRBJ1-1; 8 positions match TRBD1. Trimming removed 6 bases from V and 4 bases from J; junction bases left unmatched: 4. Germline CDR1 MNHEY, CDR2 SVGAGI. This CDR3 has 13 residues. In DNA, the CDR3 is TGTGCCAGCAGGGAAACAGGGGGCACTGAAGCTTTCTTT. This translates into CASRETGGTEAFF.

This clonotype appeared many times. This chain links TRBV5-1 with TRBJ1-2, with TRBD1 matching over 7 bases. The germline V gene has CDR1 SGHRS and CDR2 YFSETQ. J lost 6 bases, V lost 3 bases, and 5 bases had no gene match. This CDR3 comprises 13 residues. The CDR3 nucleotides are TGCGCCAGCAGCTACACAGGGGAAGATGGCTACACCTTC. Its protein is CASSYTGEDGYTF.

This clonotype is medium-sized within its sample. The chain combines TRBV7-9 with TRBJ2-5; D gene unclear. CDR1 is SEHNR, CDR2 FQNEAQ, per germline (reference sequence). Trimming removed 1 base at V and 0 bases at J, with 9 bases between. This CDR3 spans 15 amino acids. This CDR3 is CASSLEPSYQETQYF. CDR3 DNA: TGTGCCAGCAGCTTAGAGCCATCGTACCAAGAGACCCAGTACTTC.

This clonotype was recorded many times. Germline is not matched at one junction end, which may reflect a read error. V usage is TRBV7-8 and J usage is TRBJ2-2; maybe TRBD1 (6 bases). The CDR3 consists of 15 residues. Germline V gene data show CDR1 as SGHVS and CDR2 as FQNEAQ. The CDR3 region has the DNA TGTGCCAGCAGCTTAAGAAGGGGGAACCCCGGGGAGCTGTTTTTT. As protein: CASSLRRGNPGELFF.

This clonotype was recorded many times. The CDR3 DNA reads TGTGCCAGCAGCCCGGGACTAGCGGCAAGGGATACGCAGTATTTT. It yields the protein CASSPGLAARDTQYF. This chain joins TRBV9 and TRBJ2-3, with 11 bases fitting TRBD2. This CDR3 comprises 15 residues. With V trimmed by 4 bases and J by 6 bases, 7 bases remained unmatched. Germline V lookup: CDR1 SGDLS, CDR2 YYNGEE. Using reference TRBV9 and TRBJ2-3 for the parts outside the CDR3, the full variable domain is DSGVTQTPKHLITATGQRVTLRCSPRSGDLSVYWYQQSLDQGLQFLIQYYNGEERAKGNILERFSAQQFPDLHSELNLSSLELGDSALYFCASSPGLAARDTQYFGPGTRLTVL.

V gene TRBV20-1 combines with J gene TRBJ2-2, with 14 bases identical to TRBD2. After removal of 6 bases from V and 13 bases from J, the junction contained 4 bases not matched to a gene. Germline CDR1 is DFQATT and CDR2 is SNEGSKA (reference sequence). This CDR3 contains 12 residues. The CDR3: CSARLAGGRLFF. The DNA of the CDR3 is TGCAGTGCCCGACTAGCGGGGGGGCGGCTGTTTTTT.

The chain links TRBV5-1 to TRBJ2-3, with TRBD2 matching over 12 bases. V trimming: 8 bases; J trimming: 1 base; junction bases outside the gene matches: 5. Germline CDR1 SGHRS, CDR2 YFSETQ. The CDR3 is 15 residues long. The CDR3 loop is CASVGLAGGTDTQYF. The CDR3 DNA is TGCGCCAGTGTGGGACTAGCGGGTGGCACAGATACGCAGTATTTT.

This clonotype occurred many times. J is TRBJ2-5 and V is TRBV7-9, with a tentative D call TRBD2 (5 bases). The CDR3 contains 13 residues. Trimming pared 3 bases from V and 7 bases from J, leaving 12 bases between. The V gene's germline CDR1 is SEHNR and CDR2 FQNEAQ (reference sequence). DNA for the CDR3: TGTGCCAGCAGCTTGTCGGAGGAGGCGACCCAGTACTTC. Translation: CASSLSEEATQYF.

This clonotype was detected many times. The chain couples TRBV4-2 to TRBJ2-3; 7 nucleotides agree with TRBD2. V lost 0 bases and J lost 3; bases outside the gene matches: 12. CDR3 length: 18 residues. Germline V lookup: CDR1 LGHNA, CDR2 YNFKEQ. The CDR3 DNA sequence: TGTGCCAGCAGCCAAGAAAGGGCGGGGGTCATCGGGACAGATACGCAGTATTTT. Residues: CASSQERAGVIGTDTQYF.

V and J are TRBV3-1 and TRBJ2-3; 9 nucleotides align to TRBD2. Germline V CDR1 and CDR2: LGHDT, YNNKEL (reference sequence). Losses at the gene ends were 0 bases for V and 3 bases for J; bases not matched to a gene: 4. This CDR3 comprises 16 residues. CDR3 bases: TGTGCCAGCAGCCAAGATGGCGCGGGGGGGACAGATACGCAGTATTTT. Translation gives CASSQDGAGGTDTQYF.

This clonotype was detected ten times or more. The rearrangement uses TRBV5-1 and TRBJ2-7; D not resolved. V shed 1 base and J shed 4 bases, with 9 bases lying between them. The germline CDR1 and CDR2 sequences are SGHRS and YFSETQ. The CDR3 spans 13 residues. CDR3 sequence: CASSLMGQYEQYF. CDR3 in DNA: TGCGCCAGCAGCTTGATGGGTCAGTACGAGCAGTACTTC.

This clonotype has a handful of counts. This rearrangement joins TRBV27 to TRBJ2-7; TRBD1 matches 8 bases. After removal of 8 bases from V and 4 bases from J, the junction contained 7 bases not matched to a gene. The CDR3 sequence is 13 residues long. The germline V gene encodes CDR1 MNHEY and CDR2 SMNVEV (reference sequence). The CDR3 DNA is TGTGCCAGCGTCAGGGGGCCGACTTACGAGCAGTACTTC. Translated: CASVRGPTYEQYF.